This is a list of T cell receptor beta chains from one sample in a study of T cells in Graves' hyperthyroidism and ophthalmopathy. TCRdb used MiXCR to reprocess the multiplex PCR reads, holding one entry per CDR3 protein. The repertoire holds 800,000 or so distinct CDR3 sequences, with about 38% as singletons. The specimen sequenced was blood. These receptors were obtained from a man between 18 and 35 years old with Graves' hyperthyroidism. Each CDR3 is given with its conserved first and last residue. D genes are given only for firm matches. Clone size appears in some rows only: once, few, many, or a class for an expanded clone.

-	TRBJ2-7	few	TRBV4-1	CASSQVVSYEQYF	TGCGCCAGCAGCCAAGTGGTCAGCTACGAGCAGTACTTC
-	TRBJ1-5	many	TRBV2	CASWYGSNQPQHF	TGTGCCAGTTGGTATGGGAGCAATCAGCCCCAGCATTTT
-	TRBJ1-2	many	TRBV7-9	CASSSAGTYYGYTF	TGTGCCAGCAGCTCAGCCGGGACTTACTATGGCTACACCTTC
-	TRBJ1-1	-	TRBV12-3/TRBV12-4	CASSAPQGQNTEAFF	TGTGCCAGCAGTGCGCCACAGGGACAGAACACTGAAGCTTTCTTT
-	TRBJ2-2	few	TRBV6-5	CASSYVSAHTGELFF	TGTGCCAGCAGTTACGTCTCCGCGCACACCGGGGAGCTGTTTTTT
-	TRBJ1-1	-	TRBV12-5	CASGFTSQNTEAFF	TGTGCTAGTGGTTTCACTTCACAGAACACTGAAGCTTTCTTT
-	TRBJ1-4	many	TRBV7-9	CASSWDGGEKLFF	TGTGCCAGCAGCTGGGACGGGGGGGAAAAACTGTTTTTT
-	TRBJ1-2	many	TRBV19	CASTTYYGYTF	TGTGCCAGTACCACTTATTATGGCTACACCTTC
TRBD1	TRBJ1-1	many	TRBV25-1	CASRVSGQGNTEAFF	TGTGCCAGCAGAGTCTCGGGACAGGGGAACACTGAAGCTTTCTTT
-	TRBJ2-7	-	TRBV9	CASSVGSGDSCEQYF	TGTGCCAGCAGCGTAGGATCCGGGGACTCCTGCGAGCAGTACTTC
-	TRBJ1-1	many	TRBV7-8	CASSPGVVSTEAFF	TGTGCCAGCAGCCCTGGGGTCGTAAGCACTGAAGCTTTCTTT
-	TRBJ2-7	few	TRBV12-3/TRBV12-4	CASSYGGVRTTVF	TGTGCCAGCAGTTACGGTGGGGTTAGGACAACCGTCTTC
TRBD2	TRBJ2-7	-	TRBV4-3	CASSQGDSGSYEQYF	TGCGCCAGCAGCCAAGGAGATAGCGGGAGTTACGAGCAGTACTTC
TRBD1	TRBJ2-7	few	TRBV20-1	CSASSGTGYHEQYF	TGCAGTGCTTCCTCCGGGACAGGGTATCACGAGCAGTACTTC
-	TRBJ2-2	once	TRBV7-9	CGGGSGELFF	TGTGGAGGTGGCTCCGGGGAGCTGTTTTTT